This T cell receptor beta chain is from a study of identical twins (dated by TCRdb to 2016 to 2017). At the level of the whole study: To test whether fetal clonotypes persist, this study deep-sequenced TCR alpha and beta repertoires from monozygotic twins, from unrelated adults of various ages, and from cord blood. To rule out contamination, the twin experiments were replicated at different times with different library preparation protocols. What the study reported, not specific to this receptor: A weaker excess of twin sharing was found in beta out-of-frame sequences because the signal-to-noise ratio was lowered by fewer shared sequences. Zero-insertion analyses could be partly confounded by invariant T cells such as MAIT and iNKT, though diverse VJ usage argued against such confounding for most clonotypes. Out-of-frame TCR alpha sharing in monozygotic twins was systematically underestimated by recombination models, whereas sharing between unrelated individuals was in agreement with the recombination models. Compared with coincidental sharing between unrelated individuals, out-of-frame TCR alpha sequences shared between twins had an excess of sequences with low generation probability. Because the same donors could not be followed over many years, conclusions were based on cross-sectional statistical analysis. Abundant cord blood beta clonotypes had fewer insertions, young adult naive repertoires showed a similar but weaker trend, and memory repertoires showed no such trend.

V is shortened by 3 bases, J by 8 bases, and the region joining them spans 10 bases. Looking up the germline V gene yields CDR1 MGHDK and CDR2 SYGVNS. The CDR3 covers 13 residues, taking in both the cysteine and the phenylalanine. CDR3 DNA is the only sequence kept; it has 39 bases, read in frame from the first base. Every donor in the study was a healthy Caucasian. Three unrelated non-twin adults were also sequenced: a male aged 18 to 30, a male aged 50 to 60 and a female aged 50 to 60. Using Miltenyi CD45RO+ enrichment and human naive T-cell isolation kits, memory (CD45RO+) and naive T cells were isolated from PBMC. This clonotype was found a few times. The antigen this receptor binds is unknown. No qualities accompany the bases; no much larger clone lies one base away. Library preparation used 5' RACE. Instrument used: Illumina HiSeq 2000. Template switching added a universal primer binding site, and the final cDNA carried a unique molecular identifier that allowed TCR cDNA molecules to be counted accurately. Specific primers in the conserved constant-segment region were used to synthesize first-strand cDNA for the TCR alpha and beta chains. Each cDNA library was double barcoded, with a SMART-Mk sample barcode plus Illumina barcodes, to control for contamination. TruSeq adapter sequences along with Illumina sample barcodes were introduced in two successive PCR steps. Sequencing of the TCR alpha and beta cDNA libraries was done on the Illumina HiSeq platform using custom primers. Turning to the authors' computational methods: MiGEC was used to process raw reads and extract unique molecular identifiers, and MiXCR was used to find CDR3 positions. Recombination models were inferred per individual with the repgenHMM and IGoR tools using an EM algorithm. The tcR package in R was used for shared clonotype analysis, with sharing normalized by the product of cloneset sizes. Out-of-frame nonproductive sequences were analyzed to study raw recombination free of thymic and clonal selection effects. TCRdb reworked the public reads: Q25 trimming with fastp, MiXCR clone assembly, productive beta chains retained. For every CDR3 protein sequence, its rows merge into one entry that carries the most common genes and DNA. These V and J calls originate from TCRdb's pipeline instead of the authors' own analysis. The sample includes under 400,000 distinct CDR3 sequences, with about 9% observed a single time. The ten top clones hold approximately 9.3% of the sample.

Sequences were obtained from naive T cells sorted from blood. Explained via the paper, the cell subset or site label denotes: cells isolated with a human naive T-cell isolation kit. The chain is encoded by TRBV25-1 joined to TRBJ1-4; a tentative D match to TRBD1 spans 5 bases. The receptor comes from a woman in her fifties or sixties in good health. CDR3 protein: CASSDRVREKLFF. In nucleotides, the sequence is TGTGCCAGCAGTGACAGGGTTAGGGAAAAACTGTTTTTT.